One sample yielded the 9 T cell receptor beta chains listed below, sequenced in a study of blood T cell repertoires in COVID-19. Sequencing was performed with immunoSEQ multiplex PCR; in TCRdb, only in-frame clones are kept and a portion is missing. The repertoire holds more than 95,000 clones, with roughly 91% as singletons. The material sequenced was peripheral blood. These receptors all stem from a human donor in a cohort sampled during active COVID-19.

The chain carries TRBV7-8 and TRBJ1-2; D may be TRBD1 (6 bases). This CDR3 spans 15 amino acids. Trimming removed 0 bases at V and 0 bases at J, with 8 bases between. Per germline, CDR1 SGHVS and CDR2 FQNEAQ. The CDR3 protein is CASSLAGAANYGYTF. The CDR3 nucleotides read TGTGCCAGCAGCTTAGCGGGGGCGGCTAACTATGGCTACACCTTC.

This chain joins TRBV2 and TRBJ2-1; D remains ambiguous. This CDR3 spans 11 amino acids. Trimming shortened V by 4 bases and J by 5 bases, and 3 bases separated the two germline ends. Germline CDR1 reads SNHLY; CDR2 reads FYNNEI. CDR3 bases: TGTGCCAGCAGTGGCGACAATGAGCAGTTCTTC. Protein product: CASSGDNEQFF.

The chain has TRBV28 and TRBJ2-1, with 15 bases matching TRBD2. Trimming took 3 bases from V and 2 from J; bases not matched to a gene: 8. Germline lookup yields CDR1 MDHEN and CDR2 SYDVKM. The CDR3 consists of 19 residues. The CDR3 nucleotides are TGTGCCAGCAGTTTCTCGGGACTAGCGGGAGGTTCTACCTACAATGAGCAGTTCTTC. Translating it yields CASSFSGLAGGSTYNEQFF.

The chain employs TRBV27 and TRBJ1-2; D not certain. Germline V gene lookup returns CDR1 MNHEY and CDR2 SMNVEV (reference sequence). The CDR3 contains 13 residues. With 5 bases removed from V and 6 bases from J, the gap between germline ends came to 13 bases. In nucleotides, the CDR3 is TGTGCCAGCAGTCCTTTCATGGCCCATGGCTACACCTTC. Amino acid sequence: CASSPFMAHGYTF.

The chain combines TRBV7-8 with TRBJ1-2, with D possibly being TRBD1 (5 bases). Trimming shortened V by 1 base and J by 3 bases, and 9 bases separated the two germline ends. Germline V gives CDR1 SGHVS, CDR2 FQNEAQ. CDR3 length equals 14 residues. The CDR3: CASSLVDRYYGYTF. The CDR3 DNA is TGTGCCAGCAGCTTAGTAGACAGATACTATGGCTACACCTTC. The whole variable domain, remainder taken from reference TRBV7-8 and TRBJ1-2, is GAGVSQSPRYKVAKRGQDVALRCDPISGHVSLFWYQQALGQGPEFLTYFQNEAQLDKSGLPSDRFFAERPEGSVSTLKIQRTQQEDSAVYLCASSLVDRYYGYTFGSGTRLTVV.

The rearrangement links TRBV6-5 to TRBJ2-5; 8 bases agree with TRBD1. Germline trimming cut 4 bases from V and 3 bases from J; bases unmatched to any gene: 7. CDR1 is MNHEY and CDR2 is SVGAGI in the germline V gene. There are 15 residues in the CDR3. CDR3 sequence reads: CASSSGGLGEETQYF. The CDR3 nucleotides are TGTGCCAGCAGTTCAGGGGGCCTAGGGGAAGAGACCCAGTACTTC.

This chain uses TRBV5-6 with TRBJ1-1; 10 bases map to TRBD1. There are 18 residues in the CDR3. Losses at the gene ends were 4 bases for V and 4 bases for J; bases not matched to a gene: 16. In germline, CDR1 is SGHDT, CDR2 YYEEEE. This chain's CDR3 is CASSSWVGQGLLGTEAFF. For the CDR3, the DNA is TGTGCCAGCAGCAGTTGGGTGGGACAGGGGCTCCTCGGCACTGAAGCTTTCTTT.

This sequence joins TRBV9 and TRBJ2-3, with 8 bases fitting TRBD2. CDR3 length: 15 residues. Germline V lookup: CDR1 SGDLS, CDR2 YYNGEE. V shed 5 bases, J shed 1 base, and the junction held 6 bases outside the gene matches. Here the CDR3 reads CASRPGSGGTDTQYF. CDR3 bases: TGTGCCAGCAGACCAGGTAGCGGGGGCACAGATACGCAGTATTTT.

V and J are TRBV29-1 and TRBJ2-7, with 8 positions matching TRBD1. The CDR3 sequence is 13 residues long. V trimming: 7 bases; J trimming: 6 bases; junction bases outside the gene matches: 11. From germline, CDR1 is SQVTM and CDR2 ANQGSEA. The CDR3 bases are TGCAGCGCCCGGACAGGGACTGGGGGCGAGCAGTACTTC. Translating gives CSARTGTGGEQYF.